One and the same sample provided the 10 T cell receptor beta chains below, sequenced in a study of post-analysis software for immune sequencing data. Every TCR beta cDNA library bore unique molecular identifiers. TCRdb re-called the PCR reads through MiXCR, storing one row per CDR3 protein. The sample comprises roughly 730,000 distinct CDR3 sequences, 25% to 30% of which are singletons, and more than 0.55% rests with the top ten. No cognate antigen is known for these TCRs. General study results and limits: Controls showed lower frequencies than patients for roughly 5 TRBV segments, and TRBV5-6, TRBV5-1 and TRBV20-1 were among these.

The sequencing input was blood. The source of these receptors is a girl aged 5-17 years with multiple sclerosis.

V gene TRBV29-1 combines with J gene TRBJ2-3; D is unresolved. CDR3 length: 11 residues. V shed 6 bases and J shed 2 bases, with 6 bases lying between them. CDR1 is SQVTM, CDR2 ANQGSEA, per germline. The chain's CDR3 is CSVGYTDTQYF. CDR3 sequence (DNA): TGCAGCGTCGGATACACAGATACGCAGTATTTT.

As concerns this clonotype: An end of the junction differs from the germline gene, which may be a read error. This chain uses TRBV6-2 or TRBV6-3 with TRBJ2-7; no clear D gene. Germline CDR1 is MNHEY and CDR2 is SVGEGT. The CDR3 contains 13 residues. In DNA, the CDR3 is TGTGCCAGCAGTTACAGGGCAGCCTACGGGCAGTACTTC. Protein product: CASSYRAAYGQYF.

CDR3 nucleotides: TGTGCCAGCAGCGTAGGGTCAGAATACACCGGGGAGCTGTTTTTT. It encodes CASSVGSEYTGELFF. The V gene is TRBV9, the J gene TRBJ2-2, with D unclear. V was shortened by 0 bases and J by 3 bases, with 9 bases between the two germline ends. Germline CDR1 SGDLS, CDR2 YYNGEE. The CDR3 spans 15 residues.

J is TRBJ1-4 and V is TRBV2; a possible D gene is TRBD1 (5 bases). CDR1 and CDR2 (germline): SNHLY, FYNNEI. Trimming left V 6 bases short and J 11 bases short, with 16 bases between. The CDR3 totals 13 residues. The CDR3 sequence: CASRVDRSGKLFF. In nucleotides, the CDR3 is TGTGCCAGCAGAGTAGACAGATCGGGGAAACTGTTTTTT.

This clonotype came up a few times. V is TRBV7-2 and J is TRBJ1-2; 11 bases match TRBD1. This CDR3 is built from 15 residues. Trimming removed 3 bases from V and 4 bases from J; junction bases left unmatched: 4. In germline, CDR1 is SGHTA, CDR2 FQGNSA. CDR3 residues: CASSFSGTGGYGYTF. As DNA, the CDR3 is TGTGCCAGCAGCTTCTCCGGGACAGGGGGCTATGGCTACACCTTC.

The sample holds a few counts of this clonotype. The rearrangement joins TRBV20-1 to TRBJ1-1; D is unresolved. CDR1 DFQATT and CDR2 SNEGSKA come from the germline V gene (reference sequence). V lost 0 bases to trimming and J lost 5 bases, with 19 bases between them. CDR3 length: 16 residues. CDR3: CSARDPARALTTEAFF. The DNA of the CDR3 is TGCAGTGCTAGAGATCCAGCCCGGGCGTTAACGACTGAAGCTTTCTTT.

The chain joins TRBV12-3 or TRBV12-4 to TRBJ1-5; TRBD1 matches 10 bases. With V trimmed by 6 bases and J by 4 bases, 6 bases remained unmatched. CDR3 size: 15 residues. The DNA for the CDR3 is TGTGCCAGCAGGGGGACAGGGGCTCCAAATCAGCCCCAGCATTTT. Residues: CASRGTGAPNQPQHF.

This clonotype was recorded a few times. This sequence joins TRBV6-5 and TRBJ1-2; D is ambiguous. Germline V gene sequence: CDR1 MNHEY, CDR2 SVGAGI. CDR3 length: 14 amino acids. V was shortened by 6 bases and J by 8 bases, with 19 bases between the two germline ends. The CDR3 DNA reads TGTGCCAGCAGCTCCAAAAATGACGGACGAGGCTACACCTTC. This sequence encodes CASSSKNDGRGYTF.

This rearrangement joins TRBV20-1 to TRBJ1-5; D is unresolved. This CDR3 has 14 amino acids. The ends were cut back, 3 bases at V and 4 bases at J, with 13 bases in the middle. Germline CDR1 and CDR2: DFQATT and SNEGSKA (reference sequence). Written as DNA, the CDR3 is TGCAGTGCTAGGGTATCACAGCCTAATCAGCCCCAGCATTTT. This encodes CSARVSQPNQPQHF.

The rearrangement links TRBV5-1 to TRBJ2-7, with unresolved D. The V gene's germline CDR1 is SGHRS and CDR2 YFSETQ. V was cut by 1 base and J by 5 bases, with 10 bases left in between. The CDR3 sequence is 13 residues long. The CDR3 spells CASSLSISNEQYF. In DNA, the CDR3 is TGCGCCAGCAGCTTGTCTATCAGCAACGAGCAGTACTTC.